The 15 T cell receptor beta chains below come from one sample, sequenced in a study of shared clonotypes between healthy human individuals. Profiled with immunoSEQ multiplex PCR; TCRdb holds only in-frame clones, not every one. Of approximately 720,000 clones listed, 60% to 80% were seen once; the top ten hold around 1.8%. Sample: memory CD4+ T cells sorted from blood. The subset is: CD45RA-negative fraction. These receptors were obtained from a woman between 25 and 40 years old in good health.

The CDR3 protein is CASRSTGETEAFF. The CDR3 DNA reads as TGTGCCAGCAGGAGCACGGGGGAGACTGAAGCTTTCTTT. V is TRBV6-1 and J is TRBJ1-1; a possible D gene is TRBD1 (5 bases). The germline CDR1 and CDR2 sequences are MNHNS and SASEGT. The CDR3 consists of 13 residues. Deletions cut 6 bases from V and 5 bases from J, with 13 bases between.

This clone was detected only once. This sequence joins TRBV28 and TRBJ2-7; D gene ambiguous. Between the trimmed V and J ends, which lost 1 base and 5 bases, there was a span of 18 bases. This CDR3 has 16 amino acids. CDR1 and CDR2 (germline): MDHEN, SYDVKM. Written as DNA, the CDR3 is TGTGCCAGCAGTTTATATCGACTCTGGGAAAGGAACGAGCAGTACTTC. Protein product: CASSLYRLWERNEQYF. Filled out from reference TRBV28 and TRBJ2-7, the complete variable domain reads DVKVTQSSRYLVKRTGEKVFLECVQDMDHENMFWYRQDPGLGLRLIYFSYDVKMKEKGDIPEGYSVSREKKERFSLILESASTNQTSMYLCASSLYRLWERNEQYFGPGTRLTVT.

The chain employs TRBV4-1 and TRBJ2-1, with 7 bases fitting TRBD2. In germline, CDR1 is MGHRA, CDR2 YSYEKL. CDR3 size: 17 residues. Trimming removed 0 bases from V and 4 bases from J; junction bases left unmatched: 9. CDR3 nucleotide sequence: TGCGCCAGCAGCCAAGAGAGGGGCGGGAGCCTATACAATGAGCAGTTCTTC. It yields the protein CASSQERGGSLYNEQFF.

The DNA of the CDR3 is TGTGCCAGCAGTTTATCGGGTTTCGGAGCCGGGGAGCTGTTTTTT. It specifies CASSLSGFGAGELFF. The chain has TRBV27 and TRBJ2-2, with unresolved D. CDR1 MNHEY and CDR2 SMNVEV come from the germline V gene (reference sequence). This CDR3 has 15 residues. Deletions cut 0 bases from V and 6 bases from J, with 11 bases between.

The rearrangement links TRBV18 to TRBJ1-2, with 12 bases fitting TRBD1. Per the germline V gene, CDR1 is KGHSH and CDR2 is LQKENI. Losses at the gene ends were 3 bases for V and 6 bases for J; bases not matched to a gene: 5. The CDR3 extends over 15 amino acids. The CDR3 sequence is CASSPGQGAEDGYTF. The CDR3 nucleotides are TGTGCCAGCTCACCGGGACAGGGGGCGGAGGATGGCTACACCTTC.

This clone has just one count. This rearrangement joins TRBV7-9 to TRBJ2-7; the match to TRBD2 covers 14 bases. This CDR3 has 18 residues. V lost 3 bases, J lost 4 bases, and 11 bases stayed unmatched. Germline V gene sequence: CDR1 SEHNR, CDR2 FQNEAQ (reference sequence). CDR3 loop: CASSFLRLAGGPFYEQYF. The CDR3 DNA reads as TGTGCCAGCAGCTTTCTGAGACTAGCGGGAGGGCCGTTTTACGAGCAGTACTTC.

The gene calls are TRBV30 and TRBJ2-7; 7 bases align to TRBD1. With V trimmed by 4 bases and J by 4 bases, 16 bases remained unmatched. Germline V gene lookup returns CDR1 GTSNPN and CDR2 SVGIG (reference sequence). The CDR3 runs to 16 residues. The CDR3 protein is CAWNGSLPGQNYEQYF. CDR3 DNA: TGTGCCTGGAATGGCTCGCTGCCGGGACAGAATTACGAGCAGTACTTC.

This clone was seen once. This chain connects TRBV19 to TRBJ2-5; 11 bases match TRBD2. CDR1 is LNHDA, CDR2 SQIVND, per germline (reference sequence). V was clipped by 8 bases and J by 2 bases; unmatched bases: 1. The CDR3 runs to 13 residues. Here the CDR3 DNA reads TGTGCCAGTTCTAGCGGGAGGCAAGAGACCCAGTACTTC. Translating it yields CASSSGRQETQYF.

CDR3 sequence: CAPGGGGAYNEQFF. The DNA for the CDR3 is TGTGCCCCGGGGGGGGGCGGTGCCTACAATGAGCAGTTCTTC. The chain uses TRBV7-2 and TRBJ2-1; TRBD2 matches at 8 bases. Germline V CDR1 and CDR2: SGHTA, FQGNSA. The junction had 8 bases not matched to a gene; V was cut back by 11 bases and J by 2 bases. CDR3 size: 14 residues.

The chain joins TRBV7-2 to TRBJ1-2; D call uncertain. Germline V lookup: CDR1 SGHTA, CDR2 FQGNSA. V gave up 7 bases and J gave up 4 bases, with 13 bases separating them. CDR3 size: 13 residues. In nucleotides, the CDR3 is TGTGCCAGCACCCGGGCGGATCGCTATGGCTACACCTTC. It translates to CASTRADRYGYTF.

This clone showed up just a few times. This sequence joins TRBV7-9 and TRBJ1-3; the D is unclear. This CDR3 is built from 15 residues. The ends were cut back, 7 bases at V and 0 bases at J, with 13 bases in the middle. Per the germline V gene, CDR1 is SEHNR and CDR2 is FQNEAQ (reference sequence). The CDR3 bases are TGTGCCAGCACCACCTTAGCGAGCTCTGGAAACACCATATATTTT. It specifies CASTTLASSGNTIYF.

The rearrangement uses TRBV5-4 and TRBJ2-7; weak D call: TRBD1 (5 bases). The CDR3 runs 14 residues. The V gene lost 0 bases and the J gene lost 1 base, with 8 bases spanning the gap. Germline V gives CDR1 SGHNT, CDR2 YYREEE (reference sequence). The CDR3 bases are TGTGCCAGCAGCTTGGGGGGCCTTTCCTACGAGCAGTACTTC. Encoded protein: CASSLGGLSYEQYF.

CDR3 nucleotides: TGTGCCAGCAGCCAGATTAGTCAGGGGTACCAAGAGACCCAGTACTTC. This encodes CASSQISQGYQETQYF. V and J are TRBV4-2 and TRBJ2-5; possibly TRBD1 for D (6 bases). Germline values: CDR1 LGHNA, CDR2 YNFKEQ. Between the trimmed V and J ends, which lost 3 bases and 0 bases, there was a span of 14 bases. The CDR3 has 16 residues.

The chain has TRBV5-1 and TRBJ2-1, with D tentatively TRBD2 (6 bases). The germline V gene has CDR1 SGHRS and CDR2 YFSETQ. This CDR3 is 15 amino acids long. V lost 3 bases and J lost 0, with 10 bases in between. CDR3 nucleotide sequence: TGCGCCAGCAGCTGGGACTCCCACTCCTACAATGAGCAGTTCTTC. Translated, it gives CASSWDSHSYNEQFF.

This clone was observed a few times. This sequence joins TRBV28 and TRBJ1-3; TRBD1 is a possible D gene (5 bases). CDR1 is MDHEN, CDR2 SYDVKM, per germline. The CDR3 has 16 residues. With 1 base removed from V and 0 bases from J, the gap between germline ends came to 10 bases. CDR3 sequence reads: CASSLLWGNSGNTIYF. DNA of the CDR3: TGTGCCAGCAGTTTATTGTGGGGGAACTCTGGAAACACCATATATTTT. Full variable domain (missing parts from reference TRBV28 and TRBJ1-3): DVKVTQSSRYLVKRTGEKVFLECVQDMDHENMFWYRQDPGLGLRLIYFSYDVKMKEKGDIPEGYSVSREKKERFSLILESASTNQTSMYLCASSLLWGNSGNTIYFGEGSWLTVV.